Sequencing of this T cell receptor beta chain was carried out in a study of Ad26.COV2.S vaccination and SARS-CoV-2 variants. Concerning this clone itself: This sample also contains other DNA sequences that code for the same CDR3.

Treatment given: roughly 20 received Ad26.COV2.S at low or high dose, single or two shots; about 5 received placebo; per-sample allocation not given. Specimens were obtained on day 63 following the first vaccine or placebo injection. V was clipped by 0 bases and J by 1 base, with 5 bases between them. The germline gives CDR1 SGHNT, CDR2 YYREEE (reference sequence). CDR3 length: 14 residues. The data were produced by immunoSEQ multiplex PCR, yet TCRdb's version contains in-frame clones alone and is incomplete. The sample lists 350,000 to 450,000 clones, over 75% occurring once. The sample was peripheral blood, taken in a trial of Ad26.COV2.S vaccine versus placebo. This rearrangement joins TRBV5-4 to TRBJ1-5; no definite D call. The receptor's source is a person aged 18-60 years who received the Ad26.COV2.S COVID-19 vaccine or a placebo. CDR3 coding DNA: TGTGCCAGCAGCTTGGGAGGGAGCAATCAGCCCCAGCATTTT. Its translation is CASSLGGSNQPQHF.